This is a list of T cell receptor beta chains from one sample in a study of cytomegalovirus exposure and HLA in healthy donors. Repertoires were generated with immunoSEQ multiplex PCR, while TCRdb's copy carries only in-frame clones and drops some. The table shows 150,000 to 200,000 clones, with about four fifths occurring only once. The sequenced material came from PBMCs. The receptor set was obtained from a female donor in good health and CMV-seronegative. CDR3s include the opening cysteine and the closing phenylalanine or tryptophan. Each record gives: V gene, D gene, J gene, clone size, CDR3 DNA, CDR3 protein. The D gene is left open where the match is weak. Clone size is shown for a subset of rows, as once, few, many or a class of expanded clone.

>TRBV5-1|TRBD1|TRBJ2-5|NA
TGCGCCAGCAGCCCACAGACAGGGGGCAGGGAGACCCAGTACTTC
CASSPQTGGRETQYF
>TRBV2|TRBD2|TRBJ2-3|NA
TGTGCCAGCACTACGGGACTAGCGGGGGGGATAGGGCAGTATTTT
CASTTGLAGGIGQYF
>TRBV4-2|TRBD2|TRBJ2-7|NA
TGTGCCAGCAGCCCGGTGGAGCGGGGCTCCTACGAGCAGTACTTC
CASSPVERGSYEQYF
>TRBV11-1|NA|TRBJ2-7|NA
TGTGCCAGCAGCCAACAGGGAAGGAGCTCCTACGAGCAGTACTTC
CASSQQGRSSYEQYF
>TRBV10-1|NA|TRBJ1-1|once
TGCGCCAGCAGTGAGTCACCAGGGTACGGATCGTTCACTGAAGCTTTCTTT
CASSESPGYGSFTEAFF
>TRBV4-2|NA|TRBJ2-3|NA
TGTGCCAGCAGCCAAGAGGGCGGGATAAACGCAGATACGCAGTATTTT
CASSQEGGINADTQYF
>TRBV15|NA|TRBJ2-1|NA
TGTGCCACCAGCAGAGTTGGGTGGGAGCGCTACAATGAGCAGTTCTTC
CATSRVGWERYNEQFF
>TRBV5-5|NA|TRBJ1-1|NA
TGTGCCAGCAGCGGATATGTTCGGCGTGGGCCTGAAGCTTTCTTT
CASSGYVRRGPEAFF
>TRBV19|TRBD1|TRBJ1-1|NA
TGTGCCAGTAGTATTCAGGGGGGAGCTTCTGAAGCTTTCTTT
CASSIQGGASEAFF
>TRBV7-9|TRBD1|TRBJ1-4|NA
TGTGCCAGCAGCCCCGGGACAGTGAAGGGTGAAAAACTGTTTTTT
CASSPGTVKGEKLFF
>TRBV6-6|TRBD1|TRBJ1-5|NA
TGTGCCAGCAGCCGGGGGACAGTTAGCAATCAGCCCCAGCATTTT
CASSRGTVSNQPQHF
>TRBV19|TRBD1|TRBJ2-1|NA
TGTGCCAGTAGTCCAACAGGGGGCGATGAGCAGTTCTTC
CASSPTGGDEQFF
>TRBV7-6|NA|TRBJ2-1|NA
TGTGCCAGCAGCCCGGCCCAAGAGGGTGAGCAGTTCTTC
CASSPAQEGEQFF
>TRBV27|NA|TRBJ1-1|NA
TGTGCCAGCAGTCCGGGGGGCAGGGGCCCGAACACTGAAGCTTTCTTT
CASSPGGRGPNTEAFF
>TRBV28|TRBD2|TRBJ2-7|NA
TGTGCCAGCAGCTCAACTAGCGCAATCTCCTACGAGCAGTACTTC
CASSSTSAISYEQYF
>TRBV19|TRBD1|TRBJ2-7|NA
TGTGCCAGTAGTAACGGACAGGGCCACGGGTACGAGCAGTACTTC
CASSNGQGHGYEQYF
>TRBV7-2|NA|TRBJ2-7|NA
TGTGCCAGCAGCTTAACCCACACGTACGAGCAGTACTTC
CASSLTHTYEQYF
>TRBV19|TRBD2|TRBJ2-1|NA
TGTGCCAGTAGGCAGAGCGGGGGGCCTTACAATGAGCAGTTCTTC
CASRQSGGPYNEQFF
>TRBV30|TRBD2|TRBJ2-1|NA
TGTGCCTGGAGTGTAAGGTGGGGGGGGGAGAATGAGCAGTTCTTC
CAWSVRWGGENEQFF
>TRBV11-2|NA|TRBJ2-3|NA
TGTGCCAGCAGCTCCTACACAGATACGCAGTATTTT
CASSSYTDTQYF
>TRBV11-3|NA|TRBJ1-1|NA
TGTGCCAGCAGCACGGGACTTCCGCTGATGGCTTTCTTT
CASSTGLPLMAFF
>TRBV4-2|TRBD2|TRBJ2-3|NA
TGTGCCAGCAGCCAAGCCCGATCTACCGGGGGGTACACAGATACGCAGTATTTT
CASSQARSTGGYTDTQYF
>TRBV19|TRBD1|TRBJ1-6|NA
TGTGCCAGTAGTGCCATTGACAGGGCTAATTCACCCCTCCACTTT
CASSAIDRANSPLHF
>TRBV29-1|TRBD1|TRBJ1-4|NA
TGCAGCGTCGTAAAAGGACAGGATGAAAAACTGTTTTTT
CSVVKGQDEKLFF
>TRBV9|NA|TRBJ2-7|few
TGTGCCAGCAGCGTAGATGCAGGGGATACCTACGAGCAGTACTTC
CASSVDAGDTYEQYF
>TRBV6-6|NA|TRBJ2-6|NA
TGTGCCAGCAGTTTGGGACATCGCTCTGGGGCCAACGTCCTGACTTTC
CASSLGHRSGANVLTF
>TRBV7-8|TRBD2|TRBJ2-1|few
TGTGCCAGCAGCGACAGACTAGCGGGGGTCTCCTACAATGAGCAGTTCTTC
CASSDRLAGVSYNEQFF
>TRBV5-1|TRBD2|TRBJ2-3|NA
TGCGCCAGCAGCTCCGGGACTAGCGGACGCACAGATACGCAGTATTTT
CASSSGTSGRTDTQYF
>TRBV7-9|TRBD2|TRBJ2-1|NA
TGTGCCAGCAGCCCTAGGGGGACTAGCGGGCGCAATGAGCAGTTCTTC
CASSPRGTSGRNEQFF
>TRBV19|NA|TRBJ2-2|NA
TGTGCCAGTAGTCTTGCCAGGGGTTACACCGGGGAGCTGTTTTTT
CASSLARGYTGELFF
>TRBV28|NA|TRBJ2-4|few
TGTGCCAGCAGACTCCCCGATAAAAACATTCAGTACTTC
CASRLPDKNIQYF
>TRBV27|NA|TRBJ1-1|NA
TGTGCCAGCAGTCCAGGGAACACTGAAGCTTTCTTT
CASSPGNTEAFF
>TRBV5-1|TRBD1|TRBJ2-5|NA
TGCGCCAGCAGCTTGGAGGGGACAGCTCACCAAGAGACCCAGTACTTC
CASSLEGTAHQETQYF
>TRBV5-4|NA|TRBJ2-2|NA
TGCGCCACCGGGTTTTGGGCCGGGGAGCTGTTTTTT
CATGFWAGELFF
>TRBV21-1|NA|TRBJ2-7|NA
TGTGCCAGCAGCAACCCACAACCGGGACAGGGACAATACGAGCAGTACTTC
CASSNPQPGQGQYEQYF
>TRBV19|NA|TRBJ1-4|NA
TGTGCCAGTAGTATAGCCGGGACACTCATTAATGAAAAACTGTTTTTT
CASSIAGTLINEKLFF
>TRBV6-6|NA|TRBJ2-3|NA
TGTGCCAGCAGCAACAGGGGAGGCCCAGATACGCAGTATTTT
CASSNRGGPDTQYF
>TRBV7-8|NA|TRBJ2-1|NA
TGTGCCAGCAGCTTTGGCGCAGCGGCCTACAATGAGCAGTTCTTC
CASSFGAAAYNEQFF
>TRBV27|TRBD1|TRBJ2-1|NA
TGTGCCAGCAGGACAGGGGGCGCGGGATACAATGAGCAGTTCTTC
CASRTGGAGYNEQFF
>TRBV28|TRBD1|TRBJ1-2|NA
TGTGCCAGCACCCCACCGGGACAGTCGTATGGCTACACCTTC
CASTPPGQSYGYTF
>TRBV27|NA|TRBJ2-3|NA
TGTGCCAGCCAGGACTACAACACAGATACGCAGTATTTT
CASQDYNTDTQYF
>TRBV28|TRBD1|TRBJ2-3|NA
TGTGCCAGCACGGGACAGGGATCAGATACGCAGTATTTT
CASTGQGSDTQYF
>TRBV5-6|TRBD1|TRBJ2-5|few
TGTGCCAGCAGCCTGATGGGACAGCAAGAGACCCAGTACTTC
CASSLMGQQETQYF
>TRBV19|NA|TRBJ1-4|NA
TGTGCCAGTAGTGAAGGAGGGGCAACTAATGAAAAACTGTTTTTT
CASSEGGATNEKLFF
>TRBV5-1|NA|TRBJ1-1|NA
TGCGCCAGCAGCTTGGATGTGGCCCCGAACACTGAAGCTTTCTTT
CASSLDVAPNTEAFF
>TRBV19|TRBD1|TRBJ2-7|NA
TGTGCCAGTAGTCCCCGGGACAGGGGGTACGAGCAGTACTTC
CASSPRDRGYEQYF
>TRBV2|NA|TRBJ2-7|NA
TGTGCCAGCAGTGCTACAGGGGGGGCCTACGAGCAGTACTTC
CASSATGGAYEQYF
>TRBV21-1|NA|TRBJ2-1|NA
TGTGCCAGCAGGGTCGACAGCAACAATGAGCAGTTCTTC
CASRVDSNNEQFF
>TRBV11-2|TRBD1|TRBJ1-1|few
TGTGCCAGCAGCTGGGGACAGGGGCTTATGAACACTGAAGCTTTCTTT
CASSWGQGLMNTEAFF
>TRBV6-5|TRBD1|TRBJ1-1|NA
TGTGCCAGCAGTTACATAGGGGGCCGGTCGGGCACTGAAGCTTTCTTT
CASSYIGGRSGTEAFF
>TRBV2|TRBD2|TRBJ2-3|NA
TGTGCCAGCAGTGAAGGTCCGACTAGCGGGATCTATACGCAGTATTTT
CASSEGPTSGIYTQYF
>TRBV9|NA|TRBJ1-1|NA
TGTGCCAGCAGCGTAGTATTCAGGTCACCCATGAACACTGAAGCTTTCTTT
CASSVVFRSPMNTEAFF
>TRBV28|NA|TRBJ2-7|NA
TGTGCCAGCAGTTTGAGTCAGGGCTGGACCTACGAGCAGTACTTC
CASSLSQGWTYEQYF